These 23 T cell receptor beta chains were sequenced from one sample in a study of OX40 agonist ivuxolimab in advanced cancers. Here immunoSEQ multiplex PCR was the method, and the copy in TCRdb shows in-frame clones only, minus some. The sample holds roughly 71,000 clones; roughly 84% are singletons and the top ten take about 0.72%. The source was CD4+ or CD8+ T cells sorted from blood, collected in a trial of the OX40 agonist ivuxolimab. Source of these receptors: an adult with an advanced solid tumor such as melanoma, head and neck, liver or kidney cancer.

V and J are TRBV27 and TRBJ1-5; tentatively, D is TRBD1 (6 bases). The CDR3 consists of 14 residues. Germline V gives CDR1 MNHEY, CDR2 SMNVEV (reference sequence). The germline V and J ends were trimmed by 6 bases and 7 bases, with 16 bases remaining between them. This chain's CDR3 is CASSDQGRPQPQHF. CDR3 coding DNA: TGTGCCAGCAGCGACCAGGGGAGGCCGCAGCCCCAGCATTTT.

J is TRBJ2-1 and V is TRBV19, with TRBD2 matching over 10 bases. The V gene end was trimmed by 4 bases and the J gene end by 4 bases; junction bases not matched to a gene: 4. Germline V gives CDR1 LNHDA, CDR2 SQIVND (reference sequence). CDR3 length: 15 residues. CDR3 sequence: CASSTLAGAYNEQFF. Here the CDR3 DNA reads TGTGCCAGTAGTACCCTAGCGGGGGCTTACAATGAGCAGTTCTTC.

The V gene is TRBV5-1, the J gene TRBJ2-3, with 9 bases aligning to TRBD1. V was clipped by 6 bases and J by 5 bases; unmatched bases: 4. The germline V gene has CDR1 SGHRS and CDR2 YFSETQ. This CDR3 region has 13 residues. The chain's CDR3 is CASNRDREDTQYF. CDR3 DNA: TGCGCCAGCAACCGGGACAGGGAAGATACGCAGTATTTT.

The chain combines TRBV5-1 with TRBJ1-1; unclear D gene. V lost 0 bases to trimming and J lost 3 bases, with 15 bases between them. The CDR3 spans 16 residues. Looked up from germline, CDR1 is SGHRS and CDR2 is YFSETQ. Written as DNA, the CDR3 is TGCGCCAGCAGCTTGGGGGCCGGGTGGGGTGACACTGAAGCTTTCTTT. Encoded protein: CASSLGAGWGDTEAFF.

The rearrangement joins TRBV4-2 to TRBJ2-5, with 8 bases matching TRBD2. The V gene's germline CDR1 is LGHNA and CDR2 YNFKEQ. The CDR3 sequence is 19 residues long. V shed 1 base and J 4 bases; nucleotides not matched to a gene: 17. The CDR3 nucleotides read TGTGCCAGCAGCCAAGCCCCCGGGACTAGGGGGGCGCCGGGAGAGACCCAGTACTTC. Translation gives CASSQAPGTRGAPGETQYF.

The V call is TRBV27, the J call TRBJ2-7, with 9 bases matching TRBD1. CDR1 MNHEY and CDR2 SMNVEV come from the germline V gene (reference sequence). This CDR3 has 16 residues. The trim removed 2 bases at V and 4 bases at J, leaving 9 bases unmatched. CDR3 residues: CASSLAFPGQGYEQYF. The CDR3 nucleotides read TGTGCCAGCAGTTTAGCTTTCCCGGGACAGGGTTACGAGCAGTACTTC.

The chain uses TRBV28 and TRBJ2-4; 8 bases fit TRBD2. The trim removed 6 bases at V and 0 bases at J, leaving 4 bases unmatched. Germline V gene sequence: CDR1 MDHEN, CDR2 SYDVKM. This CDR3 region has 15 residues. The CDR3 is CASRNSGIAKNIQYF. The CDR3 bases are TGTGCCAGCAGAAATAGCGGGATAGCCAAAAACATTCAGTACTTC.

This chain links TRBV7-2 with TRBJ2-7, with 8 bases that match TRBD1. Trimming at V came to 6 bases and at J to 5 bases, leaving 15 bases not matched to a gene. Germline V gene lookup returns CDR1 SGHTA and CDR2 FQGNSA. The CDR3 is 16 amino acids. The CDR3 DNA reads TGTGCCAGCAGTTTTGCCTGGACAGGGACTGGGAACGAGCAGTACTTC. This translates into CASSFAWTGTGNEQYF.

This clone was observed a single time. This rearrangement joins TRBV5-6 to TRBJ1-2, with D possibly matching TRBD1 (6 bases). Germline V gene sequence: CDR1 SGHDT, CDR2 YYEEEE. Trimming took off 3 bases at V and 6 bases at J, with 18 bases between the two ends. This CDR3 has 15 amino acids. The CDR3 is CASSSPSRGRDGYTF. The DNA of the CDR3 is TGTGCCAGCAGCTCCCCCTCGCGGGGGCGAGATGGCTACACCTTC.

The sample holds a few counts of this clone. The V and J genes are TRBV28 and TRBJ1-1; D is ambiguous. The CDR3 has 13 residues. CDR1 MDHEN and CDR2 SYDVKM come from the germline V gene. V was trimmed by 5 bases and J by 1 base, leaving 8 bases between them. The CDR3 is CASSKHKNTEAFF. CDR3 nucleotide sequence: TGTGCCAGCAGTAAGCACAAGAACACTGAAGCTTTCTTT.

V gene TRBV13 combines with J gene TRBJ1-1, with D tentatively TRBD1 (5 bases). Trimming cost V 8 bases and J 3 bases, with 10 bases left between them. From germline, CDR1 is PRHDT and CDR2 FYEKMQ (reference sequence). The CDR3 covers 12 residues. The CDR3, as DNA: TGTGCCAGCGGGAGGGACTACACTGAAGCTTTCTTT. This codes for CASGRDYTEAFF.

The chain couples TRBV19 to TRBJ2-2; D is perhaps TRBD2 (5 bases). Looked up from germline, CDR1 is LNHDA and CDR2 is SQIVND (reference sequence). V was clipped by 6 bases and J by 4 bases, with 9 bases between them. The CDR3 loop spans 13 amino acids. The CDR3 coding sequence is TGTGCCAGTAGAACTAGAGGCACCGGGGAGCTGTTTTTT. Amino acid sequence: CASRTRGTGELFF.

The V gene is TRBV11-2, the J gene TRBJ1-1; 7 positions match TRBD1. The length of the CDR3 is 14 residues. V dropped 4 bases and J dropped 4; count of bases not matched to a gene: 6. Germline V gene sequence: CDR1 SGHAT, CDR2 FQNNGV. This CDR3 reads CASSSQGSGTEAFF. CDR3 coding DNA: TGTGCCAGCAGCTCACAGGGGTCCGGCACTGAAGCTTTCTTT. Full variable domain (rest looked up from reference TRBV11-2 and TRBJ1-1): EAGVAQSPRYKIIEKRQSVAFWCNPISGHATLYWYQQILGQGPKLLIQFQNNGVVDDSQLPKDRFSAERLKGVDSTLKIQPAKLEDSAVYLCASSSQGSGTEAFFGQGTRLTVV.

This clone was seen a single time. This chain links TRBV7-2 with TRBJ2-5; 9 bases are a match to TRBD2. CDR3 length: 15 residues. With V trimmed by 3 bases and J by 7 bases, 9 bases remained unmatched. Per the germline V gene, CDR1 is SGHTA and CDR2 is FQGNSA. CDR3 in amino acids: CASSLAGGRGVTQYF. In DNA, the CDR3 is TGTGCCAGCAGCTTGGCGGGCGGGAGGGGGGTGACCCAGTACTTC.

The rearrangement joins TRBV7-7 to TRBJ2-5, with D possibly matching TRBD2 (7 bases). Germline V gene lookup returns CDR1 SSHAT and CDR2 FNYEAQ (reference sequence). This CDR3 has 16 amino acids. Deletions cut 5 bases from V and 5 bases from J, with 21 bases between. The CDR3 protein is CASSTTSGGGRETQYF. CDR3 nucleotides: TGTGCCAGCAGCACGACGAGTGGGGGGGGCAGGGAGACCCAGTACTTC.

J is TRBJ2-1 and V is TRBV28, with 9 bases identical to TRBD2. The CDR3 loop spans 16 amino acids. V shed 5 bases and J 7 bases; nucleotides not matched to a gene: 12. Germline loops: CDR1 MDHEN, CDR2 SYDVKM. The CDR3 coding sequence is TGTGCCAGCAGTCCCCGGGGGCGGGAGGGCCGTAATGAGCAGTTCTTC. Translation: CASSPRGREGRNEQFF.

This clone has only one observation. The CDR3 sequence: CASSSGSMGNQPQHF. DNA for the CDR3: TGTGCCAGCAGTTCAGGGTCTATGGGCAATCAGCCCCAGCATTTT. The V gene is TRBV2, the J gene TRBJ1-5, with D perhaps TRBD1 (5 bases). This CDR3 is 15 amino acids long. V lost 5 bases and J 2 bases, leaving 13 bases between the germline ends. Germline V gene lookup returns CDR1 SNHLY and CDR2 FYNNEI.

The V call is TRBV7-2, the J call TRBJ2-5; 10 bases map to TRBD1. This CDR3 has 16 residues. J lost 3 bases, V lost 5 bases, and 9 bases had no gene match. Germline V gene sequence: CDR1 SGHTA, CDR2 FQGNSA. Here the CDR3 reads CASSASGTGVEETQYF. In nucleotides, the CDR3 is TGTGCCAGCAGCGCCAGCGGGACAGGGGTAGAAGAGACCCAGTACTTC. Filled out from reference TRBV7-2 and TRBJ2-5, the complete variable domain reads GAGVSQSPSNKVTEKGKDVELRCDPISGHTALYWYRQSLGQGLEFLIYFQGNSAPDKSGLPSDRFSAERTGGSVSTLTIQRTQQEDSAVYLCASSASGTGVEETQYFGPGTRLLVL.

This rearrangement joins TRBV27 to TRBJ2-5; 7 bases match TRBD2. Per germline, CDR1 MNHEY and CDR2 SMNVEV (reference sequence). This CDR3 contains 11 residues. V lost 8 bases and J lost 11; bases outside the gene matches: 8. CDR3 amino acids: CASHGREKQYF. The CDR3 DNA follows: TGTGCCAGCCATGGGAGGGAGAAACAGTACTTC.

J is TRBJ1-5 and V is TRBV5-6; D gene unclear. The CDR3 spans 12 residues. The germline gives CDR1 SGHDT, CDR2 YYEEEE. V lost 0 bases to trimming and J lost 5 bases, with 3 bases between them. DNA of the CDR3: TGTGCCAGCAGCTTGGGTGATCAGCCCCAGCATTTT. This codes for CASSLGDQPQHF.

This rearrangement joins TRBV9 to TRBJ1-4; 9 bases are shared with TRBD1. After removal of 7 bases from V and 7 bases from J, the junction contained 14 bases not matched to a gene. The CDR3 extends over 16 amino acids. Germline V CDR1 and CDR2: SGDLS, YYNGEE. CDR3 DNA sequence: TGTGCCAGCCGCCCGGGACAGGGCTCCCTGGGTGAAAAACTGTTTTTT. It translates to CASRPGQGSLGEKLFF.

This sequence joins TRBV5-5 and TRBJ1-2; 7 bases match TRBD1. Trimming removed 4 bases from V and 5 bases from J; junction bases left unmatched: 8. The length of the CDR3 is 14 residues. Germline V lookup: CDR1 SGHKS, CDR2 YYEKEE (reference sequence). CDR3 sequence: CASSPTGQVYGYTF. DNA of the CDR3: TGTGCCAGCAGCCCAACAGGACAGGTTTATGGCTACACCTTC.

The V gene is TRBV30, the J gene TRBJ1-1; D gene uncertain. The CDR3 loop spans 13 amino acids. Germline loops: CDR1 GTSNPN, CDR2 SVGIG (reference sequence). Trimming removed 3 bases from V and 5 bases from J, with 13 bases in between. In nucleotides, the CDR3 is TGTGCCTGGAGCATCAAGGCGGGTACTGAAGCTTTCTTT. Amino acids: CAWSIKAGTEAFF.